This T cell receptor (beta chain) was recovered during a study of blood T cell repertoires in COVID-19. On this clone itself: The junction does not match germline at one end; this may be a read error. This specimen includes other DNA sequences encoding the same CDR3.

Germline-derived CDR1 and CDR2 are LNHDA and SQIVND (reference sequence). This CDR3 is 14 amino acids long. Using immunoSEQ multiplex PCR, the repertoire was profiled, and TCRdb retains in-frame clones only, with some absent. The sample consists of around 120,000 clones, 85% to 90% of them appearing once. Sequenced: peripheral blood. This sequence joins TRBV19 and TRBJ1-1; a possible D gene is TRBD1 (5 bases). This clonotype was obtained from a human donor in a cohort sampled during active COVID-19. The CDR3 is CASSIQGANTEAFF. CDR3 nucleotide sequence: TGTGCCAGTAGTATTCAAGGGGCGAACACTGAGGCTTTCTTT. Full variable domain (missing parts from reference TRBV19 and TRBJ1-1): DGGITQSPKYLFRKEGQNVTLSCEQNLNHDAMYWYRQDPGQGLRLIYYSQIVNDFQKGDIAEGYSVSREKKESFPLTVTSAQKNPTAFYLCASSIQGANTEAFFGQGTRLTVV.